Here is one T cell receptor (beta chain) with its context. Its antigen is currently unknown. The CDR3 is made up of 13 amino acids. Germline V gene sequence: CDR1 MNHEY, CDR2 SMNVEV (reference sequence). J lost 4 bases, V lost 10 bases, and 8 bases had no gene match. The data belong to a study of OX40 agonist ivuxolimab in advanced cancers. Study summary: As their treatment, patients were administered ivuxolimab, an agonistic anti-OX40 (CD134) antibody.

Profiled with immunoSEQ multiplex PCR; TCRdb holds only in-frame clones, not every one. Altogether tens of thousands of clones are present, 70% to 90% being singletons, with the ten largest covering around 0.5%. General study results and limits: Low normalized clonal expansion also occurred in some nonresponding patients.

Blood samples were obtained at baseline, cycle 4 day 1, and cycle 7 day 1. This clonotype originated in an adult with an advanced solid tumor such as melanoma, head and neck, liver or kidney cancer. This sequence joins TRBV27 and TRBJ2-3, with TRBD2 matching over 7 bases. This specimen was CD4+ or CD8+ T cells sorted from blood, taken in a trial of the OX40 agonist ivuxolimab. The chain's CDR3 is CATQAGTADTQYF. As DNA, the CDR3 is TGTGCCACTCAAGCGGGGACCGCAGATACGCAGTATTTT.